Listed here are 9 T cell receptor beta chains from one sample, sequenced in a study of post-analysis software for immune sequencing data. The library was made from cDNA and included unique molecular identifiers. TCRdb ran MiXCR on the PCR reads and lists one entry per CDR3 protein. The sample contains around 710,000 distinct CDR3 sequences, about half of which appear only once. Study-wide findings and caveats: Five or six TRBV segments appeared more often in patients than in controls, and TRBV5-6, TRBV5-1 and TRBV20-1 were among these.

Their target antigens are unknown. The sequenced sample was blood. The receptors were gathered from a girl aged 10 to 17 with multiple sclerosis.

The chain couples TRBV5-5 to TRBJ1-4; D might be TRBD1 (6 bases). Between the trimmed V and J ends, which lost 4 bases and 7 bases, there was a span of 17 bases. This CDR3 region has 15 residues. Germline CDR1 is SGHKS and CDR2 is YYEKEE (reference sequence). CDR3 amino acids: CASSTPQGASEKLFF. In nucleotides, the CDR3 is TGTGCCAGCAGCACCCCACAGGGCGCAAGTGAAAAACTGTTTTTT.

The chain is built from TRBV7-4 and TRBJ2-4; 8 bases agree with TRBD1. The junction had 6 bases not matched to a gene; V was cut back by 4 bases and J by 1 base. The germline V gene has CDR1 SGHVT and CDR2 SQSDAQ. The CDR3 contains 16 residues. The chain's CDR3 is CASSWTGTFAKNIQYF. The DNA for the CDR3 is TGTGCCAGCAGCTGGACAGGGACATTTGCCAAAAACATTCAGTACTTC.

This clonotype was recorded a few times. The V call is TRBV7-9, the J call TRBJ2-1; 7 bases align to TRBD2. V shed 4 bases, J shed 8 bases, and the junction held 14 bases outside the gene matches. Germline V gene sequence: CDR1 SEHNR, CDR2 FQNEAQ (reference sequence). CDR3 size: 16 residues. The CDR3 loop is CASSSQQSGKSDEQFF. The CDR3 DNA sequence: TGTGCCAGCAGCTCCCAGCAGAGCGGGAAATCTGATGAGCAGTTCTTC. Variable domain in full (rest from reference TRBV7-9 and TRBJ2-1): DTGVSQNPRHKITKRGQNVTFRCDPISEHNRLYWYRQTLGQGPEFLTYFQNEAQLEKSRLLSDRFSAERPKGSFSTLEIQRTEQGDSAMYLCASSSQQSGKSDEQFFGPGTRLTVL.

The CDR3 spells CSARTDGNTEAFF. CDR3 nucleotide sequence: TGCAGTGCTAGAACGGACGGGAACACTGAAGCTTTCTTT. This chain links TRBV20-1 with TRBJ1-1; D uncertain. The CDR3 is 13 amino acids. V was pared by 2 bases and J by 1 base, with 8 bases between. Germline lookup yields CDR1 DFQATT and CDR2 SNEGSKA (reference sequence).

The chain couples TRBV10-3 to TRBJ2-7; 9 bases line up with TRBD1. V trimming: 5 bases; J trimming: 2 bases; junction bases outside the gene matches: 4. The CDR3 runs 14 residues. Germline assignment: CDR1 ENHRY and CDR2 SYGVKD. The CDR3: CAISLDRGAYEQYF. CDR3 sequence (DNA): TGTGCCATCAGTTTGGACAGGGGCGCCTACGAGCAGTACTTC.

Concerning this clonotype: A much larger clone sits a single nucleotide away, making a read error possible. This chain links TRBV3-1 with TRBJ2-1; D gene uncertain. Germline V lookup: CDR1 LGHDT, CDR2 YNNKEL (reference sequence). The CDR3 totals 12 residues. The DNA of the CDR3 is TGTGCCAGCAGCCCGGTCGGCAATGAGCCGTTCTTC. Protein: CASSPVGNEPFF.

This chain uses TRBV4-3 with TRBJ2-7; 9 nucleotides agree with TRBD2. The J segment lost 0 bases and the V segment lost 0 bases, leaving 0 bases of the junction unmatched. This CDR3 region has 15 residues. The V gene's germline CDR1 is LGHNA and CDR2 YSLEER. This chain's CDR3 is CASSQDSGSSYEQYF. The CDR3 coding sequence is TGCGCCAGCAGCCAAGATAGCGGGAGCTCCTACGAGCAGTACTTC.

A single count supports this clonotype. This rearrangement joins TRBV3-1 to TRBJ2-1; perhaps TRBD1 as D (5 bases). The germline V and J ends were trimmed by 4 bases and 11 bases, with 21 bases remaining between them. The CDR3 length is 15 residues. Per germline, CDR1 LGHDT and CDR2 YNNKEL (reference sequence). For the CDR3, the DNA is TGTGCCAGCAGCCTACAGCCGACAGCTGGCCCTCAGCAGTTCTTC. This codes for CASSLQPTAGPQQFF.

The rearrangement joins TRBV7-2 to TRBJ2-7, with 7 bases identical to TRBD2. CDR3 length equals 16 residues. Germline CDR1 and CDR2: SGHTA and FQGNSA. V was pared by 5 bases and J by 3 bases, with 13 bases of the junction left unmatched. The DNA for the CDR3 is TGTGCCAGCAGCCCCCAAACCGGGGCTAGCGGCTACGAGCAGTACTTC. Residues: CASSPQTGASGYEQYF. Complete variable domain (other parts from reference TRBV7-2 and TRBJ2-7): GAGVSQSPSNKVTEKGKDVELRCDPISGHTALYWYRQSLGQGLEFLIYFQGNSAPDKSGLPSDRFSAERTGGSVSTLTIQRTQQEDSAVYLCASSPQTGASGYEQYFGPGTRLTVT.